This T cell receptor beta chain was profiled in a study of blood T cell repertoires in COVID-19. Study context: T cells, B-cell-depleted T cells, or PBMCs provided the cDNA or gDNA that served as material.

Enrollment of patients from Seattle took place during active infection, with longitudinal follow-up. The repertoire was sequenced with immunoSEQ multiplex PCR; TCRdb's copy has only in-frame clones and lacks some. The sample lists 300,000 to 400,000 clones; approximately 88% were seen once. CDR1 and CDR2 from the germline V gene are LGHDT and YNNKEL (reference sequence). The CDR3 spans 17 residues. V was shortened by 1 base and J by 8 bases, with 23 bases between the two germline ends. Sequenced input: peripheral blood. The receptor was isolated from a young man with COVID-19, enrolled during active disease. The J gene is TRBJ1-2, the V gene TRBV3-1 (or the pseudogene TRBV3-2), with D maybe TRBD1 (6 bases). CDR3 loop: CASSQGCWAGERRGYTF. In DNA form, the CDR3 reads TGTGCCAGCAGCCAAGGGTGTTGGGCAGGGGAGAGGCGAGGCTACACCTTC.